Each of the 23 T cell receptor beta chains below was sequenced from the same sample in a study of blood T cell repertoires in COVID-19. Data came from immunoSEQ multiplex PCR; TCRdb stores just in-frame clones and leaves some out. The table lists a few hundred thousand clones, 90% of them singletons. The sample taken for sequencing was peripheral blood. These receptors were taken from a woman in her thirties or forties with COVID-19, enrolled during active disease.

This chain connects TRBV7-3 to TRBJ2-1, with a weak D call TRBD2 (5 bases). V was clipped by 2 bases and J by 8 bases, with 10 bases between them. The CDR3 is 13 amino acids. Germline values: CDR1 SGHTA, CDR2 FQGTGA. The CDR3 DNA sequence: TGTGCCAGCAGCTTATCGCTAGCACATGAGCAGTTCTTC. Translated: CASSLSLAHEQFF.

The CDR3 spells CASSFGGRTEAFF. CDR3 in DNA: TGTGCCAGCAGCTTCGGGGGGCGAACTGAAGCTTTCTTT. J is TRBJ1-1 and V is TRBV5-8; weak D call: TRBD1 (6 bases). Germline CDR1 is SGHTS and CDR2 is YDEGEE. V dropped 2 bases and J dropped 5 bases, with 10 bases sitting between them. The CDR3 runs 13 residues.

The rearrangement joins TRBV27 to TRBJ1-5; TRBD1 is a possible D gene (5 bases). This CDR3 spans 14 amino acids. CDR1 MNHEY and CDR2 SMNVEV come from the germline V gene (reference sequence). V dropped 3 bases and J dropped 2 bases, with 8 bases sitting between them. CDR3 region: CASSLTGGNQPQHF. In DNA form, the CDR3 reads TGTGCCAGCAGTTTGACGGGGGGCAATCAGCCCCAGCATTTT.

The V call is TRBV27, the J call TRBJ1-4; the match to TRBD1 covers 8 bases. V gave up 5 bases and J gave up 8 bases; unmatched junction bases: 10. The CDR3 runs to 15 residues. Germline-derived CDR1 and CDR2 are MNHEY and SMNVEV (reference sequence). The CDR3 spells CASSRIRGLEEKLFF. CDR3 sequence (DNA): TGTGCCAGCAGTAGAATCAGGGGGCTCGAAGAAAAACTGTTTTTT.

V gene TRBV10-3 combines with J gene TRBJ1-2, with D maybe TRBD1 (5 bases). Trimming left V 0 bases short and J 8 bases short, with 13 bases between. CDR1 and CDR2 from the germline V gene are ENHRY and SYGVKD. The CDR3 totals 14 residues. The CDR3 DNA is TGTGCCATCAGTGAGTCGGGCTCCGGGGGAGGCTACACCTTC. As protein: CAISESGSGGGYTF.

This rearrangement joins TRBV7-9 to TRBJ2-3, with 7 nucleotides matching TRBD2. CDR1 and CDR2 (germline): SEHNR, FQNEAQ (reference sequence). V gave up 1 base and J gave up 2 bases; unmatched junction bases: 3. There are 15 residues in the CDR3. The CDR3 coding sequence is TGTGCCAGCAGCTTAGGAGCGGGATACACAGATACGCAGTATTTT. Protein: CASSLGAGYTDTQYF.

This chain links TRBV7-8 with TRBJ2-7; possible D gene TRBD2, 5 bases. Per germline, CDR1 SGHVS and CDR2 FQNEAQ. CDR3 length: 13 residues. Trimming left V 1 base short and J 10 bases short, with 14 bases between. CDR3 sequence reads: CASSLESGLNQYF. The CDR3 DNA follows: TGTGCCAGCAGCTTAGAAAGCGGCTTAAATCAGTACTTC.

This chain uses TRBV5-4 with TRBJ2-2; TRBD1 aligns across 11 bases. The CDR3 consists of 16 residues. The junction had 7 bases not matched to a gene; V was cut back by 3 bases and J by 6 bases. Looked up from germline, CDR1 is SGHNT and CDR2 is YYREEE (reference sequence). This CDR3 reads CASSSPLGQGAGELFF. The CDR3 DNA reads TGTGCCAGCAGCTCCCCGCTGGGACAGGGGGCCGGGGAGCTGTTTTTT.

The V gene is TRBV7-2, the J gene TRBJ2-1, with 7 bases aligning to TRBD2. J lost 6 bases, V lost 7 bases, and 6 bases had no gene match. Germline V CDR1 and CDR2: SGHTA, FQGNSA. The CDR3 is 13 amino acids. The CDR3, as DNA: TGTGCCAGCACCCTTGGCGGGAGCAATGAGCAGTTCTTC. Translated: CASTLGGSNEQFF.

This chain connects TRBV29-1 to TRBJ2-1; D may be TRBD1 (5 bases). Germline assignment: CDR1 SQVTM and CDR2 ANQGSEA. The CDR3 runs 15 residues. V lost 3 bases, J lost 0 bases, and 12 bases lay in between. The CDR3 region is CSVDSPRVSYNEQFF. DNA of the CDR3: TGCAGCGTTGATTCCCCCAGGGTCTCCTACAATGAGCAGTTCTTC.

This chain joins TRBV14 and TRBJ1-1; D is unclear. From germline, CDR1 is SGHDN and CDR2 FVKESK. V was clipped by 2 bases and J by 5 bases, with 12 bases between them. The length of the CDR3 is 14 residues. CDR3 protein: CASSQSAAGTEAFF. CDR3 sequence (DNA): TGTGCCAGCAGCCAAAGCGCGGCGGGAACTGAAGCTTTCTTT.

This sequence joins TRBV4-2 and TRBJ1-4, with 9 bases lining up with TRBD1. This CDR3 is built from 15 residues. The V segment lost 1 base and the J segment 6 bases; nucleotides outside the gene matches: 3. Germline V gives CDR1 LGHNA, CDR2 YNFKEQ. The CDR3 DNA sequence: TGTGCCAGCAGCCAAGGAACAGGGGGCCATGAAAAACTGTTTTTT. This gives the protein CASSQGTGGHEKLFF.

Concerning this clone: Different DNA sequences within this sample yield the same CDR3. This rearrangement joins TRBV28 to TRBJ1-4; tentatively, D is TRBD1 (6 bases). The CDR3 has 14 residues. The germline V gene encodes CDR1 MDHEN and CDR2 SYDVKM. Trimming took off 6 bases at V and 0 bases at J, with 8 bases between the two ends. The CDR3: CASSPGATNEKLFF. The CDR3 coding sequence is TGTGCCAGCAGCCCAGGGGCAACTAATGAAAAACTGTTTTTT.

The CDR3 nucleotides are TGTGCCAGCAGTACTAGCGGGAGGTCCCACGAGCAGTACTTC. Translating it yields CASSTSGRSHEQYF. This sequence joins TRBV7-2 and TRBJ2-7; 12 nucleotides align to TRBD2. V trimming: 6 bases; J trimming: 5 bases; junction bases outside the gene matches: 5. From germline, CDR1 is SGHTA and CDR2 FQGNSA. The CDR3 has 14 residues.

This chain links TRBV20-1 with TRBJ1-4; D uncertain. CDR3 length: 11 amino acids. Germline V CDR1 and CDR2: DFQATT, SNEGSKA (reference sequence). Trimming removed 0 bases from V and 14 bases from J, with 10 bases in between. The CDR3, as DNA: TGCAGTGCTAGAGAGGCACCCCTTCTGTTTTTT. Its protein is CSAREAPLLFF.

This clone was counted a few times. The CDR3 bases are TGTGCCAGCAGTTTTAACGGGAGAGGGGTAGATACGCAGTATTTT. Its translation is CASSFNGRGVDTQYF. This chain uses TRBV28 with TRBJ2-3; D possibly corresponds to TRBD2 (6 bases). CDR1 and CDR2 (germline): MDHEN, SYDVKM. V was trimmed by 3 bases and J by 5 bases, leaving 15 bases between them. The length of the CDR3 is 15 residues. The whole variable domain, filled in from reference TRBV28 and TRBJ2-3, reads DVKVTQSSRYLVKRTGEKVFLECVQDMDHENMFWYRQDPGLGLRLIYFSYDVKMKEKGDIPEGYSVSREKKERFSLILESASTNQTSMYLCASSFNGRGVDTQYFGPGTRLTVL.

The chain has TRBV28 and TRBJ1-2; tentative D call: TRBD1 (6 bases). The CDR3 loop spans 16 amino acids. CDR1 and CDR2 (germline): MDHEN, SYDVKM. V lost 5 bases and J 4 bases, leaving 20 bases between the germline ends. The CDR3 reads CASSITPEGVGYGYTF. The CDR3 DNA follows: TGTGCCAGCAGTATTACCCCCGAGGGGGTGGGCTATGGCTACACCTTC.

V and J are TRBV29-1 and TRBJ1-1, with 12 bases matching TRBD1. This CDR3 has 14 amino acids. Germline V lookup: CDR1 SQVTM, CDR2 ANQGSEA. With V trimmed by 6 bases and J by 5 bases, 7 bases remained unmatched. This chain's CDR3 is CSVSWGQGATEAFF. CDR3 nucleotide sequence: TGCAGCGTATCCTGGGGACAGGGGGCGACTGAAGCTTTCTTT.

A few counts support this clone. This chain joins TRBV12-3 or TRBV12-4 and TRBJ1-1, with 7 bases lining up with TRBD1. The CDR3 extends over 13 amino acids. Trimming cost V 4 bases and J 3 bases; bases outside gene matches: 2. CDR3: CASSYDRDTEAFF. The CDR3 DNA reads as TGTGCCAGCAGTTACGACAGGGACACTGAAGCTTTCTTT.

The V call is TRBV24-1, the J call TRBJ1-4; D gene ambiguous. CDR3 length: 13 amino acids. Germline lookup yields CDR1 KGHDR and CDR2 SFDVKD. The V end was cut by 2 bases, the J end by 8 bases, with 8 bases between. Here the CDR3 DNA reads TGTGCCACCAGTGATTCCCGGGAAGAAAAACTGTTTTTT. Its protein product is CATSDSREEKLFF.

Regarding this clone: The same CDR3 arises from other DNA sequences in this sample as well. The V gene is TRBV3-1 (or the pseudogene TRBV3-2), the J gene TRBJ2-7; 8 bases map to TRBD1. Trimming at V came to 4 bases and at J to 0 bases, leaving 11 bases not matched to a gene. Germline V CDR1 and CDR2: LGHDT, YNNKEL (reference sequence). CDR3 length equals 17 residues. In nucleotides, the CDR3 is TGTGCCAGCAGCCCCTTTGCTAGGACAGGGAGCTCCTACGAGCAGTACTTC. As protein: CASSPFARTGSSYEQYF.

The chain is built from TRBV27 and TRBJ2-1, with D maybe TRBD1 (5 bases). Trimming pared 3 bases from V and 0 bases from J, leaving 9 bases between. In germline, CDR1 is MNHEY, CDR2 SMNVEV (reference sequence). The CDR3 loop spans 15 amino acids. The CDR3 spells CASSFIRVSYNEQFF. The CDR3 DNA reads TGTGCCAGCAGTTTCATCAGGGTCTCCTACAATGAGCAGTTCTTC.

The chain couples TRBV2 to TRBJ1-2, with D maybe TRBD1 (5 bases). Trimming removed 5 bases at V and 3 bases at J, with 19 bases between. This CDR3 comprises 16 residues. Germline lookup yields CDR1 SNHLY and CDR2 FYNNEI. For the CDR3, the DNA is TGTGCCAGCAGTCAACGGCCAGGGTCGGATCACTATGGCTACACCTTC. Its translation is CASSQRPGSDHYGYTF.